The rows below give T cell receptor beta chains drawn from one sample of a study of blood T cell repertoires in COVID-19. Sequenced by immunoSEQ multiplex PCR; TCRdb stores in-frame clones only, minus some. The table records tens of thousands of clones, around 89% of them present only once. Sequencing was performed on peripheral blood. The receptors originated from a man between 60 and 75 years old with acute or convalescent COVID-19. Both conserved end residues are part of each CDR3. The D gene is left open where the match is weak. A clone size is listed for some rows: how often the clone was seen (once, few, many), or a class if it is expanded.

J	size	D	V	DNA	CDR3
TRBJ2-2	once	.	TRBV27	TGTGCCAGCAGGAAAGTGGGCAGCCCCACCGGGGAGCTGTTTTTT	CASRKVGSPTGELFF
TRBJ2-7	.	.	TRBV2	TGTGCCAGCACCTTCGGTGAACAGACATACGAGCAGTACTTC	CASTFGEQTYEQYF
TRBJ1-1	.	TRBD1	TRBV24-1	TGTGCCACCAGCACAGGGGATTTTAGGAACACTGAAGCTTTCTTT	CATSTGDFRNTEAFF
TRBJ1-4	.	TRBD1	TRBV2	TGTGCCAGCGGGGAGACAGGGATTCGTGAAAAACTGTTTTTT	CASGETGIREKLFF
TRBJ2-2	.	.	TRBV7-2	TGTGCCAGCAGCTTATTGGGGGCCACCGGGGAGCTGTTTTTT	CASSLLGATGELFF
TRBJ1-6	.	.	TRBV3-1/TRBV3-2	TGTGCCAGCAGCCAAAACGGAGGGATTACCTATAATTCACCCCTCCACTTT	CASSQNGGITYNSPLHF
TRBJ1-5	.	.	TRBV19	TGTGCCAGTAGGCCCGCACAGCTCAATCAGCCCCAGCATTTT	CASRPAQLNQPQHF
TRBJ1-4	.	TRBD1	TRBV6-5	TGTGCCAGCACCAGGGGGGAAAAACTGTTTTTT	CASTRGEKLFF
TRBJ2-7	.	.	TRBV5-4	TGTGCCAGCAGTTTGACGGGTTCCGAGCAGTACTTC	CASSLTGSEQYF
TRBJ2-5	.	.	TRBV29-1	TGCAGCGTCGACAGGCTCCAAGAGACCCAGTACTTC	CSVDRLQETQYF
TRBJ2-1	.	TRBD2	TRBV11-3	TGTGCCAGCAGCTTAACTAGCGGGGGACATGAGCAGTTCTTC	CASSLTSGGHEQFF
TRBJ2-7	once	TRBD1	TRBV9	TGTGCCAGCAGCGAGGAGGGACAGGGAAGATACGAGCAGTACTTC	CASSEEGQGRYEQYF
TRBJ1-2	.	TRBD1	TRBV18	TGTGCCAGCTCCCCCGGACAGGCCTCTAATAACTATGGCTACACCTTC	CASSPGQASNNYGYTF
TRBJ1-2	.	.	TRBV27	TGTGCCAGCAGTTTATCCAGGTTTAATGGCTACACCTTC	CASSLSRFNGYTF
TRBJ1-4	.	TRBD1	TRBV5-4	TGTGCCAGCTTTCGAGGGGGCGTGGAAGAAAAACTGTTTTTT	CASFRGGVEEKLFF
TRBJ2-3	.	TRBD2	TRBV5-4	TGTGCCAGCAGCTTTGGGGGGGGCACAGATACGCAGTATTTT	CASSFGGGTDTQYF
TRBJ1-3	.	.	TRBV13	TGTGCCAGCAGCTCAGGGCAGGGTGGCTCTGGAAACACCATATATTTT	CASSSGQGGSGNTIYF
TRBJ1-1	.	TRBD1	TRBV11-1	TGTGCCAGCAGCTCGTATCCACAGGGGTCGGGGACTGAAGCTTTCTTT	CASSSYPQGSGTEAFF
TRBJ1-1	.	TRBD1	TRBV6-4	TGTGCCAGCAGTGTCGGACAGGGTGAACGAGCTTTCTTT	CASSVGQGERAFF
TRBJ1-2	.	TRBD1	TRBV3-1/TRBV3-2	TGTGCCAGCAGCCTCTCGACAGGGAACAGTGGCTACACCTTC	CASSLSTGNSGYTF
TRBJ1-3	.	.	TRBV18	TGTGCCAGCTCATCCCTGGGACAATTAAACTCTGGAAACACCATATATTTT	CASSSLGQLNSGNTIYF
TRBJ1-5	.	.	TRBV6-5	TGTGCCAGCAGTTACGCGGGGGTAGACCAGCCCCAGCATTTT	CASSYAGVDQPQHF
TRBJ1-3	.	.	TRBV28	TGTGCCAGCAGTTTATCTAACACCATATATTTT	CASSLSNTIYF
TRBJ1-4	.	.	TRBV11-2	TGTGCCAGCAGCCTTAGGCTTAGGAGTGAAAAACTGTTTTTT	CASSLRLRSEKLFF
TRBJ1-5	.	.	TRBV4-1	TGCGCCAGCAGCCTAGCAGGGGATTCCAATCAGCCCCAGCATTTT	CASSLAGDSNQPQHF
TRBJ1-2	.	TRBD1	TRBV27	TGTGCCAGCAGTTCGACAGGGTATGAGGGATTGTATGGCTACACCTTC	CASSSTGYEGLYGYTF
TRBJ2-7	few	.	TRBV7-3	TGTGCCAGCAGCCTCGCGGCCGGGGAGGTCATCACCTACGAGCAGTACTTC	CASSLAAGEVITYEQYF
TRBJ2-7	.	TRBD1	TRBV3-1/TRBV3-2	TGTGCCAGTCACGACAGGGGGAATTACGAGCAGTACTTC	CASHDRGNYEQYF
TRBJ1-1	.	TRBD1	TRBV30	TGTGCCTGGAAAGGGGGCAGAACAGAACTGAACACTGAAGCTTTCTTT	CAWKGGRTELNTEAFF
TRBJ1-3	.	.	TRBV5-1	TGCGCCAGCAGCTTGGGTCAGGGTCGAAACACCATATATTTT	CASSLGQGRNTIYF
TRBJ2-3	once	TRBD1	TRBV5-4	TGTGCCAGCAGCTTCTGGGACAGGGGGTCCACAGATACGCAGTATTTT	CASSFWDRGSTDTQYF
TRBJ2-7	.	.	TRBV11-3	TGTGCAAACGCAGGGGAAAGCTCCTACGAGCAGTACTTC	CANAGESSYEQYF
TRBJ1-1	.	TRBD1	TRBV7-9	TGTGCCAGCAGCCCGAGACAGGGCTTGAACACTGAAGCTTTCTTT	CASSPRQGLNTEAFF
TRBJ2-2	.	.	TRBV2	TGTGCCAGCAGTGAACCAGGGGCGAACACCGGGGAGCTGTTTTTT	CASSEPGANTGELFF
TRBJ1-2	once	.	TRBV19	TGTGCCAGTAGTACTCGACAGTTCTATGGCTACACCTTC	CASSTRQFYGYTF
TRBJ1-2	.	.	TRBV10-3	TGTGCCATCAGTAAATCAGGACAGACTAACTATGGCTACACCTTC	CAISKSGQTNYGYTF
TRBJ1-3	.	.	TRBV6-6	TGTGCCAGCAGTTACTCTCGGGGTTCTGGAAACACCATATATTTT	CASSYSRGSGNTIYF
TRBJ1-1	.	.	TRBV5-1	TGCGCCAGCAGCTTGGGAGTGAACACTGAAGCTTTCTTT	CASSLGVNTEAFF
TRBJ2-3	.	.	TRBV3-1/TRBV3-2	TGTGCCAGCAGCCAAGAACGGTCCGCAGATACGCAGTATTTT	CASSQERSADTQYF
TRBJ2-7	.	TRBD1	TRBV7-2	TGTGCCAGCAGCTTACATTGGACAGGGATCTACGAGCAGTACTTC	CASSLHWTGIYEQYF
TRBJ2-7	once	.	TRBV4-1	TGCGCCAGCAGCCAAGATGGAGCGAGGGCGTACTTC	CASSQDGARAYF
TRBJ1-1	.	TRBD1	TRBV10-3	TGTGCCATCAGGACGGGACAGATGAACACTGAAGCTTTCTTT	CAIRTGQMNTEAFF
TRBJ1-2	.	TRBD1	TRBV18	TGTGCCAGCTCCCCATCGACAGGGACCGTCAACTATGGCTACACCTTC	CASSPSTGTVNYGYTF
TRBJ2-5	once	TRBD2	TRBV11-2	TGTGCCAGCAGCTTAGGCGGGAGGAGAGAGACCCAGTACTTC	CASSLGGRRETQYF